This is a list of T cell receptor beta chains from one sample in a study of CD8 T cells in ankylosing spondylitis. TCRdb ran MiXCR on the 5' RACE reads and lists one entry per CDR3 protein. The data contain 350,000 to 550,000 distinct CDR3 sequences, around 26% of them singletons. Sequences were obtained from blood, either unsorted or a sorted T cell fraction (not recorded which). These receptors were taken from a male donor with ankylosing spondylitis. Each CDR3 is given with its conserved first and last residue. The order of the fields is J gene, clone size, V gene, D gene, CDR3 DNA, CDR3 protein. The D gene is left open where the match is weak. Rows may omit the clone size; those that give it use once, few, many or a size class.

>TRBJ2-5|.|TRBV5-1|.
TGCGCCAGCAGCTTGGCAGTTTGGGACTCACAAGAGACCCAGTACTTC
CASSLAVWDSQETQYF
>TRBJ2-2|once|TRBV5-1|.
TGCGCCAGCAGCTTCCACTTTCCAGGGAGGACCGGGGAGCTGTTTTTT
CASSFHFPGRTGELFF
>TRBJ1-1|few|TRBV29-1|TRBD1
TGCAGCGCCATGGGACAGGGGAACACTGAAGCTTTCTTT
CSAMGQGNTEAFF
>TRBJ2-3|.|TRBV19|.
TGTGCCAGTAGTATACCCCTCCGCACAGATACGCAGTATTTT
CASSIPLRTDTQYF
>TRBJ2-3|once|TRBV29-1|.
TGCAGCGTTGAGGACGGAAAGACAGATACGCAGTATTTT
CSVEDGKTDTQYF
>TRBJ1-4|.|TRBV12-3/TRBV12-4|.
TGTGCCAGCAGTTTATCGGGTCGGGGAGGGCGCGAAAAACTGTTTTTT
CASSLSGRGGREKLFF
>TRBJ2-3|few|TRBV20-1|.
TGCAGTGCTGGCCCCCCGGGCGGAGGGGTAGCAGATACGCAGTATTTT
CSAGPPGGGVADTQYF
>TRBJ2-1|few|TRBV5-6|TRBD2
TGTGCCAGCAGCTTGCGGGAGGGAGTGGGGGCGGAGTTCTTC
CASSLREGVGAEFF
>TRBJ2-1|medium-sized|TRBV5-5|TRBD2
TGTGCCAGCAGCTTGGCTAGCGGGAGGGAACCAGACAATGAGCAGTTCTTC
CASSLASGREPDNEQFF
>TRBJ2-1|.|TRBV10-3|TRBD2
TGTGCCATCAGTGTTGAGGGAGGGCCTTACTATGAGCAGTTCTTC
CAISVEGGPYYEQFF
>TRBJ2-1|.|TRBV5-1|TRBD2
TGCGCCAGCCACCCACTCGGGGAGGGGCGTCGGTCTAGTGAGCAGTTCTTC
CASHPLGEGRRSSEQFF
>TRBJ2-1|once|TRBV24-1|TRBD2
TGTGCCACCGGGCAGCGGGAGTATAAAAATGAGCAGTTCTTC
CATGQREYKNEQFF
>TRBJ2-2|few|TRBV11-3|.
TGTGCCAGCAGCTTAGTGTCGGGAGCGGCCGGGGAGCTGTTTTTT
CASSLVSGAAGELFF
>TRBJ2-2|.|TRBV14|TRBD1
TGTGCCAGCAGCCAAACTTGGGGACAGGGTCCCGGGGAGCTGTTTTTT
CASSQTWGQGPGELFF
>TRBJ2-4|.|TRBV29-1|TRBD2
TGCAGCGTGGGTAGCGGGAGTGGGGACATTCAGTACTTC
CSVGSGSGDIQYF
>TRBJ2-5|.|TRBV30|TRBD1
TGTGCCTGGAGTGGCAGGGGGCGCGAGGAGACCCAGTACTTC
CAWSGRGREETQYF
>TRBJ2-7|.|TRBV5-1|.
TGCGCCAGCAGCTTAATACAGGGAAGGTACGAGCAGTACTTC
CASSLIQGRYEQYF
>TRBJ2-3|.|TRBV2|.
TGTGCCAGCAGTGTGAACCGAGGGGAAACAGATACGCAGTATTTT
CASSVNRGETDTQYF
>TRBJ1-6|.|TRBV20-1|.
TGCAGTGCCATGGGGGCCGCCCCCCACTCACCCCTCCACTTT
CSAMGAAPHSPLHF
>TRBJ1-2|.|TRBV20-1|TRBD1
TGCAGTGTTGCGAGGGCAGGGGGTGCGAACTATGGCTACACCTTC
CSVARAGGANYGYTF
>TRBJ1-5|few|TRBV6-5|.
TGTGCCAGCAGTTATGACAGGAGATCAGCCCAGCATTTT
CASSYDRRSAQHF
>TRBJ2-3|few|TRBV7-2|.
TGTGCCAGCAGCGCCCCAGATACGCAGTATTTT
CASSAPDTQYF
>TRBJ1-5|few|TRBV12-3/TRBV12-4|.
TGTGCCAGCAGTTTATACCCGGGTAGGGGCAATCAGCCCCAGCATTTT
CASSLYPGRGNQPQHF
>TRBJ1-3|few|TRBV15|TRBD1
TGTGCCACCAGATTTACCCGGACAGGGCAAGACACCATATATTTT
CATRFTRTGQDTIYF
>TRBJ2-7|.|TRBV28|TRBD2
TGTGCCAGCAACGGGAGGAACTACGAGCAGTACTTC
CASNGRNYEQYF
>TRBJ1-1|.|TRBV12-3/TRBV12-4|TRBD1
TGTGCCACCCTAGGGGGCTGGAACACTGAAGCTTTCTTT
CATLGGWNTEAFF
>TRBJ1-5|few|TRBV7-9|TRBD1
TGTGCCAGCGGAGACAGGGGAGATCAGCCCCAGCATTTT
CASGDRGDQPQHF
>TRBJ2-5|.|TRBV7-9|.
TGTGCCAGCAGCTTAGGGTACCAGAAAGAGACCCAGTACTTC
CASSLGYQKETQYF
>TRBJ2-7|few|TRBV5-6|TRBD1
TGTGCCAGCAGCTCGGGACAGGGACGCTTCGGCGAGCAGTACTTC
CASSSGQGRFGEQYF
>TRBJ2-5|.|TRBV5-1|TRBD1
TGCGCCAGCAGCTTGCGGACAGGGAAAGTAGCCCTCCCAGAGACCCAGTACTTC
CASSLRTGKVALPETQYF
>TRBJ1-1|many|TRBV7-2|.
TGTGCCAGCAGCTCCCAAGCAGGTTTGGCTGAAGCTTTCTTT
CASSSQAGLAEAFF
>TRBJ2-7|few|TRBV5-1|TRBD1
TGCGCCAGCAGCTCCACTTCGGGACAGCGAAGCTACGAGCAGTACTTC
CASSSTSGQRSYEQYF
>TRBJ1-1|.|TRBV20-1|TRBD1
TGCAGTGCGGGACCGCGACAGGGAAGCACTGAAGCTTTCTTT
CSAGPRQGSTEAFF
>TRBJ1-2|.|TRBV5-1|.
TGCGCCAGCAGCTTGGGACAGACCGCCGGGGGCTACACCTTC
CASSLGQTAGGYTF
>TRBJ2-5|few|TRBV7-8|.
TGTGCCAGCAGCCGGAGGCAAAACCGGGACATCCAAGAGACCCAGTACTTC
CASSRRQNRDIQETQYF
>TRBJ2-2|few|TRBV6-5|.
TGTGCCAGCAGTTATCGGGGAGAAGGAACCGGGGAGCTGTTTTTT
CASSYRGEGTGELFF
>TRBJ2-7|.|TRBV20-1|.
TGCAGTGCTACTGGACAGTATCCTTACGAGCAGTACTTC
CSATGQYPYEQYF
>TRBJ1-2|.|TRBV12-3/TRBV12-4|.
TGTGCCAGCAGTTTGCGGGCGGCTAACTATGGCTACACCTTC
CASSLRAANYGYTF